A single T cell receptor (beta chain) is shown here with its context. It has no known antigen specificity. This may be a read error, as it is one base from a much larger clone. Ophthalmopathy patients were characterized by moderately to severely active disease, a Clinical Activity Score of at least 3, a NOSPECS grade of at least 4, and a disease duration under 3 months. Patients with other autoimmune diseases, uncontrolled infections, pregnancy or lactation were excluded. Clinical symptoms, serum thyroxine, TRAb, thyroid ultrasound and orbital computed tomography were used for diagnosis. Ficoll-Paque density gradient centrifugation was used to isolate PBMCs from approximately 10 ml of fresh peripheral blood. Total RNA was extracted with Trizol reagent and quality-checked on an Agilent 2100 Bioanalyzer. This specimen belongs to a study of Graves' ophthalmopathy and Graves' hyperthyroidism (dated by TCRdb to 2016 to 2018). Concerning the study at large: Peripheral blood was collected before any treatment was given, at the time of initial diagnosis. The study used signatures of the TCR beta repertoire to tell Graves' ophthalmopathy apart from Graves' hyperthyroidism and to predict which patients would progress to ophthalmopathy. In total, approximately 130 blood samples were TCR-sequenced: roughly 45 ophthalmopathy, under 80 hyperthyroidism and approximately 17 hyperthyroidism-to-ophthalmopathy patients. To explore V-J signatures that separate ophthalmopathy from hyperthyroidism, a discovery set of more than 95 patients was enrolled, consisting of 43 with ophthalmopathy and some 56 with stable hyperthyroidism. An independent validation cohort was composed of roughly 19 hyperthyroidism patients and around 16 patients who later progressed from hyperthyroidism to ophthalmopathy. In five to seven hyperthyroidism patients, the T-cell repertoire of thyroid tissue was compared with the T-cell repertoire of blood. Once sampling was done, hyperthyroidism patients were given methimazole at a starting dose of 30 mg daily, while ophthalmopathy patients were given high-dose intravenous methylprednisolone. For training and testing, the 95 to 100 patients in the discovery cohort were randomly divided in a 7:3 ratio. The study at large found these results: Most expanded thyroid clonotypes with a frequency above 0.001 also appeared in blood, which suggests that blood repertoires may reflect the immune response in the thyroid. In cross-validation, the 13-signature model distinguished ophthalmopathy from stable hyperthyroidism with approximately 88% sensitivity and about 84% specificity, and in the test set the corresponding values were approximately 80% and 68%. Sample size was not predetermined statistically, and investigators were not blinded to group allocation. In validation, the model predicted ophthalmopathy progression with about 71% sensitivity and less than 80% specificity; approximately 12 predicted patients were CT-confirmed with GO in a median of approximately 6.2 months.

From cysteine to phenylalanine, the CDR3 is 15 amino acids long. Here the CDR3 DNA is all that survives: 45 bases in frame from base 1. As encoded in the germline V gene, CDR1 is MNHEY while CDR2 is SVGAGI. TCR beta CDR3 regions were amplified from RNA transcripts for repertoire sequencing. The first round of RT-PCR was done with HTBI primers and the Qiagen OneStep RT-PCR kit, and was followed by a second round of multiplex PCR, then size selection and purification. The libraries underwent paired-end sequencing with 100 bp reads on an Illumina HiSeq2000. Processing in the source paper ran as follows. Reads were processed with SOAPnuke, discarding reads with adapters, uncalled bases, mean Phred below 15, or no exact constant-primer or identifier match. COPE v1.2.5 was used to merge high-quality paired reads. Each unique nucleotide sequence was treated as a clonotype, and MiTCR v1.1 was used to align the clonotypes to the IMGT TRB V, D and J references. The analysis was limited to V-J combinations with a frequency above 0.0001, which together covered approximately 99% of the repertoires. For each V-J combination, a TCR clonal expansion and chaos score was defined as F50 clonal expansion divided by the chaos observed in the TCRdist matrix. Welch's t-statistics and random forest were used to reduce features to 13 V-J combinations, which were fed into a naive Bayes classifier. The Morisita-Horn index was used to measure how similar the thyroid and blood repertoires were. TCRdb reworked the public reads: Q25 trimming with fastp, MiXCR clone assembly, productive beta chains retained. CDR3 protein duplicates are merged, each entry listing the most common genes and DNA. Here the V and J calls rest on TCRdb's processing, not on the authors' analysis. Across this sample there are approximately 500,000 distinct CDR3 sequences, with approximately 14% seen only once. The top ten hold roughly 10% of the sample.

The TCR originated in a woman in her twenties or thirties with Graves' ophthalmopathy. Donor details come from another sample of the same person, matched by shared clones. The source material was blood. The chain is assembled from TRBV6-5 and TRBJ1-1; the D region possibly corresponds to TRBD1 (6 bases align). The DNA sequence is TGTGCCAGCAGTTACAACCCAGGGGCCAACACTGAAGCTCTCTTT. It encodes CASSYNPGANTEALF.